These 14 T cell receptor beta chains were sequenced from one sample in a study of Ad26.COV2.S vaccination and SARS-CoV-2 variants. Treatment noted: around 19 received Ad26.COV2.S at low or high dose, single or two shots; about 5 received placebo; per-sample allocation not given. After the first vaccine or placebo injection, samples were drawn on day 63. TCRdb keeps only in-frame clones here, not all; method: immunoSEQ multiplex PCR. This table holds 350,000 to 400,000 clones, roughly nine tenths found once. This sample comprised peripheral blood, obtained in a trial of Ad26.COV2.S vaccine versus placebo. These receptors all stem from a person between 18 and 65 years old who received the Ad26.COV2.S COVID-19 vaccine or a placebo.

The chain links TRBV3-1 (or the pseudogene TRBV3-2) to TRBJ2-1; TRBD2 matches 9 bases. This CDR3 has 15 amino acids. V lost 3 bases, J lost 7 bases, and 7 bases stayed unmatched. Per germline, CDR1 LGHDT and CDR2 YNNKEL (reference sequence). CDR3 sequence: CASSQRGGLGNEQFF. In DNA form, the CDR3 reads TGTGCCAGCAGCCAGCGGGGGGGCCTGGGTAATGAGCAGTTCTTC.

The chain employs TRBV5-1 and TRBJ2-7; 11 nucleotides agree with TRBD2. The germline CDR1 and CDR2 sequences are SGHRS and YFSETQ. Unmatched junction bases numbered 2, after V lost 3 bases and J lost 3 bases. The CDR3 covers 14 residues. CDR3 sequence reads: CASSSLAGGYEQYF. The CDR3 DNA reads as TGCGCCAGCAGCTCGCTAGCGGGGGGCTACGAGCAGTACTTC.

In nucleotides, the CDR3 is TGTGCCAGCAGGTCTAGCCTCTTGGGGAACACTGAAGCTTTCTTT. Residues: CASRSSLLGNTEAFF. The rearrangement links TRBV27 to TRBJ1-1; D is ambiguous. Germline CDR1 MNHEY, CDR2 SMNVEV (reference sequence). The CDR3 spans 15 residues. Trimming stripped 6 bases from V and 1 base from J, with 15 bases between.

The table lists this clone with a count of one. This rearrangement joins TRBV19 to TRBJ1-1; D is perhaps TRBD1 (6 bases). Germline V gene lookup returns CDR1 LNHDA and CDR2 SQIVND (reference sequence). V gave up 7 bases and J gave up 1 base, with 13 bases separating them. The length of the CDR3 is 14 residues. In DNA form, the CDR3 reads TGTGCCAGTAACCCACTGACAGGGAACACTGAAGCTTTCTTT. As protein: CASNPLTGNTEAFF. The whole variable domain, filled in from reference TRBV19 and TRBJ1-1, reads DGGITQSPKYLFRKEGQNVTLSCEQNLNHDAMYWYRQDPGQGLRLIYYSQIVNDFQKGDIAEGYSVSREKKESFPLTVTSAQKNPTAFYLCASNPLTGNTEAFFGQGTRLTVV.

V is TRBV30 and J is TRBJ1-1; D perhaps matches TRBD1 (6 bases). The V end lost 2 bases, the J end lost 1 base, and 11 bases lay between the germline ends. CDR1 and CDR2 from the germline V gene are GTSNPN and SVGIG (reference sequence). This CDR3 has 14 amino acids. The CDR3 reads CAWSLGAGNTEAFF. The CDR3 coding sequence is TGTGCCTGGAGTTTGGGGGCCGGGAACACTGAAGCTTTCTTT.

The CDR3 loop is CASSQEDSAGLGAFF. CDR3 nucleotides: TGTGCCAGCAGCCAGGAGGACAGCGCTGGGCTAGGAGCTTTCTTT. The chain couples TRBV14 to TRBJ1-1; D perhaps matches TRBD1 (6 bases). Germline lookup yields CDR1 SGHDN and CDR2 FVKESK. This CDR3 has 15 residues. V was shortened by 3 bases and J by 10 bases, with 21 bases between the two germline ends.

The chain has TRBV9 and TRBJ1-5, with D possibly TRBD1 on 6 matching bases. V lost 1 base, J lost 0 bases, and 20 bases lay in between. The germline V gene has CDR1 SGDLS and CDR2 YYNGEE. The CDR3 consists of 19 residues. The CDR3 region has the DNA TGTGCCAGCAGCGTACGTCGGGACATCAGGTCCATTAGCAATCAGCCCCAGCATTTT. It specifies CASSVRRDIRSISNQPQHF.

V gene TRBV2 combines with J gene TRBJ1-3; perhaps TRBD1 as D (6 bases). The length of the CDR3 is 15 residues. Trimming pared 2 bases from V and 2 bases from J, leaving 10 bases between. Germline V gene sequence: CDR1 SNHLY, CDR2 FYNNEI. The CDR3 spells CASSETGGAGNTIYF. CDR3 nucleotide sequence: TGTGCCAGCAGTGAAACTGGGGGCGCTGGAAACACCATATATTTT. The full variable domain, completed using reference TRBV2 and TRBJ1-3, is EPEVTQTPSHQVTQMGQEVILRCVPISNHLYFYWYRQILGQKVEFLVSFYNNEISEKSEIFDDQFSVERPDGSNFTLKIRSTKLEDSAMYFCASSETGGAGNTIYFGEGSWLTVV.

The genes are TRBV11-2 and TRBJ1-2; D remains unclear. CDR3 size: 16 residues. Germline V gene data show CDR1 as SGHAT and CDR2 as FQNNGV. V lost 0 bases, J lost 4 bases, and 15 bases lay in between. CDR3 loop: CASSLDRVGISYGYTF. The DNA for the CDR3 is TGTGCCAGCAGCTTAGATCGGGTGGGAATTAGCTATGGCTACACCTTC.

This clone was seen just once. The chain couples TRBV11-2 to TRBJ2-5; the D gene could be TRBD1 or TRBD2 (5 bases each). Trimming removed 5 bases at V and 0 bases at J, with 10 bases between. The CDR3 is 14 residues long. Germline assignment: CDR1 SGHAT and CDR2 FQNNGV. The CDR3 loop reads CASSTWDDQETQYF. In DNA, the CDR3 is TGTGCCAGCAGCACCTGGGACGACCAAGAGACCCAGTACTTC.

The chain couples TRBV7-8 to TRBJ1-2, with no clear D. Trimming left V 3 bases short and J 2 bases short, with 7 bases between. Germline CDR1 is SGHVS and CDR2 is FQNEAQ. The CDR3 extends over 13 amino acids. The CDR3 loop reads CASSFTGNYGYTF. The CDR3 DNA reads TGTGCCAGCAGCTTTACGGGGAACTATGGCTACACCTTC.

The CDR3 spells CASSIPGVEKLFF. CDR3 DNA: TGTGCCAGCAGCATACCAGGGGTTGAAAAACTGTTTTTT. The rearrangement links TRBV5-4 to TRBJ1-4, with D maybe TRBD1 (6 bases). V dropped 4 bases and J dropped 7 bases, with 11 bases sitting between them. Germline V gene lookup returns CDR1 SGHNT and CDR2 YYREEE (reference sequence). The length of the CDR3 is 13 residues.

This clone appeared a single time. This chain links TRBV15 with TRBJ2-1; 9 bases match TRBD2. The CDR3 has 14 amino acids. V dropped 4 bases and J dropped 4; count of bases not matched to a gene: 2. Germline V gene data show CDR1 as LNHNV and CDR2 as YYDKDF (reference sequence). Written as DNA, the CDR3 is TGTGCCACCAGCAAGCTAGCGGGGTACAATGAGCAGTTCTTC. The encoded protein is CATSKLAGYNEQFF.

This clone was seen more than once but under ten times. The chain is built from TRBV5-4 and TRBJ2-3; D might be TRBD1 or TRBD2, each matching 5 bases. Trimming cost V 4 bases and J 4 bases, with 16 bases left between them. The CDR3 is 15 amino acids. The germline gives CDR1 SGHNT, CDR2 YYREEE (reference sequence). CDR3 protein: CASSGGLGDADTQYF. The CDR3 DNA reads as TGTGCCAGCAGCGGGGGTCTGGGGGACGCAGATACGCAGTATTTT.